The 14 T cell receptor beta chains reported below all come from one sample, sequenced in a study of identical twins. TCRdb re-called the 5' RACE reads through MiXCR, storing one row per CDR3 protein. The profile shows 700,000 or so distinct CDR3 sequences, 8.6% of them singletons. These sequences were also reported in another study, on yellow fever vaccine responses in identical twins.

What was sequenced was PBMCs. These receptors were taken from a woman aged 18-29 years in good health.

This chain joins TRBV6-5 and TRBJ2-2; no firm D call. CDR1 is MNHEY and CDR2 is SVGAGI in the germline V gene. This CDR3 spans 13 amino acids. The ends were cut back, 4 bases at V and 5 bases at J, with 8 bases in the middle. The CDR3 loop reads CASSFFGTGELFF. Written as DNA, the CDR3 is TGTGCCAGCAGTTTTTTCGGGACCGGGGAGCTGTTTTTT.

This chain joins TRBV29-1 and TRBJ2-4, with a possible D match to TRBD2 (5 bases). Germline loops: CDR1 SQVTM, CDR2 ANQGSEA. V was cut by 4 bases and J by 3 bases, with 7 bases left in between. This CDR3 has 12 residues. The CDR3 here is CSVGRDKNIQYF. In DNA form, the CDR3 reads TGCAGCGTTGGTCGGGACAAAAACATTCAGTACTTC.

This clonotype was detected only a few times. This chain joins TRBV3-1 and TRBJ2-3; 10 nucleotides align to TRBD2. Losses at the gene ends were 1 base for V and 4 bases for J; bases not matched to a gene: 8. The V gene's germline CDR1 is LGHDT and CDR2 YNNKEL (reference sequence). This CDR3 is built from 17 residues. Written as DNA, the CDR3 is TGTGCCAGCAGCCAAGGGACTAGCGGACAAAGGGCAGATACGCAGTATTTT. The encoded protein is CASSQGTSGQRADTQYF.

This clonotype was detected many times. The V and J genes are TRBV7-3 and TRBJ2-3; 8 bases line up with TRBD2. Germline V gene lookup returns CDR1 SGHTA and CDR2 FQGTGA. V shed 5 bases and J 4 bases; nucleotides not matched to a gene: 8. This CDR3 spans 15 amino acids. CDR3 residues: CASSPTSGLADTQYF. CDR3 DNA sequence: TGTGCCAGCAGCCCAACTAGCGGCTTGGCAGATACGCAGTATTTT.

This clonotype has only a few counts. The chain uses TRBV7-9 and TRBJ2-2, with 7 nucleotides matching TRBD1. V lost 6 bases, J lost 4 bases, and 5 bases stayed unmatched. Germline lookup yields CDR1 SEHNR and CDR2 FQNEAQ (reference sequence). This CDR3 comprises 14 residues. The CDR3 region is CASRTGSSTGELFF. CDR3 DNA sequence: TGTGCCAGCAGGACAGGGTCTAGCACCGGGGAGCTGTTTTTT.

In its sample, this clonotype was seen a few times. The chain employs TRBV15 and TRBJ2-1; 8 nucleotides align to TRBD2. The trim removed 9 bases at V and 6 bases at J, leaving 10 bases unmatched. CDR3 length equals 14 residues. Germline lookup yields CDR1 LNHNV and CDR2 YYDKDF (reference sequence). CDR3 sequence: CATKIGRALNEQFF. The CDR3 DNA follows: TGTGCCACTAAAATCGGGAGGGCCCTCAATGAGCAGTTCTTC. The full variable domain, with the rest looked up from reference TRBV15 and TRBJ2-1, is DAMVIQNPRYQVTQFGKPVTLSCSQTLNHNVMYWYQQKSSQAPKLLFHYYDKDFNNEADTPDNFQSRRPNTSFCFLDIRSPGLGDTAMYLCATKIGRALNEQFFGPGTRLTVL.

This clonotype occurred a few times. This rearrangement joins TRBV7-9 to TRBJ2-5, with 8 bases identical to TRBD2. Trimming removed 6 bases from V and 4 bases from J; junction bases left unmatched: 13. This CDR3 has 16 residues. Germline CDR1 SEHNR, CDR2 FQNEAQ (reference sequence). The CDR3 region is CASSYPRGGIGETQYF. The CDR3 nucleotides read TGTGCCAGCAGTTACCCCCGGGGGGGAATTGGAGAGACCCAGTACTTC.

This clonotype was counted a few times. This chain joins TRBV20-1 and TRBJ1-1, with no clear D. Trimming left V 5 bases short and J 6 bases short, with 13 bases between. The germline V gene encodes CDR1 DFQATT and CDR2 SNEGSKA (reference sequence). The CDR3 has 12 amino acids. The CDR3, as DNA: TGCAGTGCTCGGAGCTATGGGGCTGAAGCTTTCTTT. It is translated as CSARSYGAEAFF.

The chain joins TRBV27 to TRBJ2-7; D is ambiguous. CDR1 MNHEY and CDR2 SMNVEV come from the germline V gene (reference sequence). The CDR3 has 13 amino acids. Deletions cut 5 bases from V and 3 bases from J, with 11 bases between. The chain's CDR3 is CASSPNSFYEQYF. Written as DNA, the CDR3 is TGTGCCAGCAGTCCCAATAGTTTCTACGAGCAGTACTTC.

This clonotype was seen more than once but under ten times. The chain carries TRBV6-2 or TRBV6-3 and TRBJ2-1; possible D gene TRBD2, 5 bases. This CDR3 region has 13 residues. Germline assignment: CDR1 MNHEY and CDR2 SVGEGT. The V end was cut by 5 bases, the J end by 9 bases, with 14 bases between. CDR3 bases: TGTGCCAGCAGTCCTCTGACTATACCTGAGCAGTTCTTC. It translates to CASSPLTIPEQFF.

This clonotype has ten or more counts. The chain recombines TRBV9 with TRBJ1-2, with D possibly being TRBD1 (6 bases). Between the trimmed V and J ends, which lost 2 bases and 9 bases, there was a span of 20 bases. CDR3 length: 15 residues. Germline lookup yields CDR1 SGDLS and CDR2 YYNGEE. The CDR3 DNA reads TGTGCCAGCAGCGTTGGCCCCGGGACATCCCCCAGCTACACCTTC. It encodes CASSVGPGTSPSYTF.

This clonotype was counted a few times. The rearrangement joins TRBV4-3 to TRBJ2-5, with TRBD1 as a possible D gene (6 bases). Between the trimmed V and J ends, which lost 0 bases and 6 bases, there was a span of 14 bases. Germline lookup yields CDR1 LGHNA and CDR2 YSLEER. The CDR3 loop spans 15 amino acids. The CDR3 here is CASSQDTQGLKTQYF. The CDR3 DNA sequence: TGCGCCAGCAGCCAAGACACACAGGGTTTAAAGACCCAGTACTTC.

This clonotype was picked up many times. The chain links TRBV5-5 to TRBJ1-2; 9 bases map to TRBD1. Looked up from germline, CDR1 is SGHKS and CDR2 is YYEKEE (reference sequence). J was trimmed by 4 bases and V by 3 bases; bases with no gene match: 7. The CDR3 loop spans 15 amino acids. The CDR3 bases are TGTGCCAGCAGCTCACAGGGGGCTTCTGGCTATGGCTACACCTTC. Translated, it gives CASSSQGASGYGYTF.

This clonotype was detected ten times or more. The chain joins TRBV20-1 to TRBJ2-7, with 10 positions matching TRBD2. The V segment lost 3 bases and the J segment 3 bases; nucleotides outside the gene matches: 11. The CDR3 covers 16 residues. Germline V lookup: CDR1 DFQATT, CDR2 SNEGSKA (reference sequence). The chain's CDR3 is CSASVGSGGTIYEQYF. The CDR3 DNA sequence: TGCAGTGCTAGCGTGGGTAGCGGGGGGACCATCTACGAGCAGTACTTC.